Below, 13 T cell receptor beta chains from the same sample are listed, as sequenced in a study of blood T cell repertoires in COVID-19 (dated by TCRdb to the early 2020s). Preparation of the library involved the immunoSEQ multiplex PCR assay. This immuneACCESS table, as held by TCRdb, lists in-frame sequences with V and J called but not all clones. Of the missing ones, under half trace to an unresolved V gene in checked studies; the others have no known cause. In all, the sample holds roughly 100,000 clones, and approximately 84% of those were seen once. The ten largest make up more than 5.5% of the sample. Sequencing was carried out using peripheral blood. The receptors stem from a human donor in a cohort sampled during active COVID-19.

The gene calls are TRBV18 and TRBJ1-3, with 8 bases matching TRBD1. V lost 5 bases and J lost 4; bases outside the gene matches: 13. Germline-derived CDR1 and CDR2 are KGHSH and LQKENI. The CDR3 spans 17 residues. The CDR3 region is CASSSNQGADLGNTIYF. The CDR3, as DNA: TGTGCCAGCTCATCAAACCAGGGGGCCGACTTGGGAAACACCATATATTTT.

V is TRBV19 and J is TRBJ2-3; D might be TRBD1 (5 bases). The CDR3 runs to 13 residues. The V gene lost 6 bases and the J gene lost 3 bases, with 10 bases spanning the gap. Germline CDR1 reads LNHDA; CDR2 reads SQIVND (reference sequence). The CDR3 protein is CASRGQGTDTQYF. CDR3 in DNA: TGTGCCAGTAGAGGGCAGGGAACAGATACGCAGTATTTT.

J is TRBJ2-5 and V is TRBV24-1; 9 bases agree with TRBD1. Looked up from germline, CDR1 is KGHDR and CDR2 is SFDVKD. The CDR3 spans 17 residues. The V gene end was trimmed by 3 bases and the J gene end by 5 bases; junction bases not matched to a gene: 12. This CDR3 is CATSDPSRGDRVETQYF. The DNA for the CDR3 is TGTGCCACCAGTGATCCGTCCAGGGGGGACAGGGTGGAGACCCAGTACTTC.

The DNA for the CDR3 is TGTGCCAGCAGCCGGGGACAGGGAAGCTACGAGCAGTACTTC. Translated, it gives CASSRGQGSYEQYF. The chain carries TRBV28 and TRBJ2-7; 9 bases map to TRBD1. V trimming: 6 bases; J trimming: 3 bases; junction bases outside the gene matches: 6. This CDR3 region has 14 residues. Germline CDR1 MDHEN, CDR2 SYDVKM.

In DNA form, the CDR3 reads TGTGCCAGCAGTGAGCCGGACAGGGAGGGGGATGGCTACACCTTC. Protein product: CASSEPDREGDGYTF. The J gene is TRBJ1-2, the V gene TRBV25-1, with 8 bases matching TRBD1. This CDR3 spans 15 amino acids. The V segment lost 3 bases and the J segment 6 bases; nucleotides outside the gene matches: 9. From germline, CDR1 is MGHDK and CDR2 SYGVNS.

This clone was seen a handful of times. The CDR3 spells CASKSAGELFF. For the CDR3, the DNA is TGTGCCAGCAAATCTGCCGGGGAGCTGTTTTTT. V gene TRBV6-5 combines with J gene TRBJ2-2; no firm D call. Trimming shortened V by 7 bases and J by 6 bases, and 6 bases separated the two germline ends. This CDR3 is 11 amino acids long. Germline-derived CDR1 and CDR2 are MNHEY and SVGAGI.

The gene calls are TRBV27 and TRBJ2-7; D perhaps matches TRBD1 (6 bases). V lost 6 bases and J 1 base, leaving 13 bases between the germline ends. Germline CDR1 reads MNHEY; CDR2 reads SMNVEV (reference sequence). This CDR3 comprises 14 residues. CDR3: CASSLDRTSYEQYF. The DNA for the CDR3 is TGTGCCAGCAGCCTCGACAGGACGTCCTACGAGCAGTACTTC.

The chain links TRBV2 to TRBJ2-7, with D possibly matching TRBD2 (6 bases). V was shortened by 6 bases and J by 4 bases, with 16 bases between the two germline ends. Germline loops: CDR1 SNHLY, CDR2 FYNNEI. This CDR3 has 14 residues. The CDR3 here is CASRSQGGSYEQYF. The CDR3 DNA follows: TGTGCCAGCAGATCCCAGGGAGGCAGTTACGAGCAGTACTTC.

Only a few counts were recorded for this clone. The CDR3 region is CASSQGPGGQGGGNTIYF. The CDR3 region has the DNA TGCGCCAGCAGCCAAGGTCCCGGCGGGCAGGGAGGTGGAAACACCATATATTTT. V and J are TRBV4-1 and TRBJ1-3; tentatively, D is TRBD1 (5 bases). Germline values: CDR1 MGHRA, CDR2 YSYEKL. V was trimmed by 1 base and J by 3 bases, leaving 19 bases between them. The CDR3 consists of 18 residues.

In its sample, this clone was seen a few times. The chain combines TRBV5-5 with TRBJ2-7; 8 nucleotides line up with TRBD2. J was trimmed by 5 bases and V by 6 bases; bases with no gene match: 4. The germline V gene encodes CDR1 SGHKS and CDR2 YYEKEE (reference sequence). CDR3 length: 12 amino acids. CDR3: CASTTGGNEQYF. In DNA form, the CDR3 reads TGTGCCAGCACCACGGGAGGGAACGAGCAGTACTTC.

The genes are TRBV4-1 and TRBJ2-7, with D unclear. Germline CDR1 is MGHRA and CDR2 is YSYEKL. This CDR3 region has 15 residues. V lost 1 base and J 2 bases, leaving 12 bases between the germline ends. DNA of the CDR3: TGCGCCAGCAGCCAAGGCCCCCAGTCTCCCTACGAGCAGTACTTC. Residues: CASSQGPQSPYEQYF.

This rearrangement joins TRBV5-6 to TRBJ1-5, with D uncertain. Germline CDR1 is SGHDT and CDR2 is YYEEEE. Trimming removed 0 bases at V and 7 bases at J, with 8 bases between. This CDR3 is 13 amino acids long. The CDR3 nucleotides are TGTGCCAGCAGCTTGGAAGGGAGGCAGCCCCAGCATTTT. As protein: CASSLEGRQPQHF.

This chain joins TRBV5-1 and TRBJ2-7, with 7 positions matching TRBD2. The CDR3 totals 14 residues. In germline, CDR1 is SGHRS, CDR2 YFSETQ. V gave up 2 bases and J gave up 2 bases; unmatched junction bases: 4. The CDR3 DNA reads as TGCGCCAGCAGCTTTAGCGGGTCGGCCTACGAGCAGTACTTC. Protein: CASSFSGSAYEQYF. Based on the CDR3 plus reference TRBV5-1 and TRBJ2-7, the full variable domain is KAGVTQTPRYLIKTRGQQVTLSCSPISGHRSVSWYQQTPGQGLQFLFEYFSETQRNKGNFPGRFSGRQFSNSRSEMNVSTLELGDSALYLCASSFSGSAYEQYFGPGTRLTVT.